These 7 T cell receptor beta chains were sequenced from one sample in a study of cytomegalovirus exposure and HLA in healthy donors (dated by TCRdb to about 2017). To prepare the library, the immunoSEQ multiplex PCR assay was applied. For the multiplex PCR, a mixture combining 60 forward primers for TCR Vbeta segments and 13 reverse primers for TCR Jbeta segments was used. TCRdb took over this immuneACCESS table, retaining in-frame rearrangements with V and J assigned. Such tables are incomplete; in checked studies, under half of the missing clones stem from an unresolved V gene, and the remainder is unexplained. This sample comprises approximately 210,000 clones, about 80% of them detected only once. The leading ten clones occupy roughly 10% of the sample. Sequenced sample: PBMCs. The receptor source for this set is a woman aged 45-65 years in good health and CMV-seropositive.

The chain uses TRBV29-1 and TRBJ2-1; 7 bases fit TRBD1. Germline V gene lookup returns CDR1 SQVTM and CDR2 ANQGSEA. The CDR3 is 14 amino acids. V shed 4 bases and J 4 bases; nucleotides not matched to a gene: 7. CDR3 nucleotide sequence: TGCAGCGTTGTTGTTCAGGGGGTTTACAATGAGCAGTTCTTC. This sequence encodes CSVVVQGVYNEQFF.

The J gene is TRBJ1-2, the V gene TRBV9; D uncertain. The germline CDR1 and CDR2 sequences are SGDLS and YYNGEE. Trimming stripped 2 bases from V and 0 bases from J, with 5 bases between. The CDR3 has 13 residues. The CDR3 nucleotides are TGTGCCAGCAGCGTCGGAGCTAACTATGGCTACACCTTC. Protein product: CASSVGANYGYTF.

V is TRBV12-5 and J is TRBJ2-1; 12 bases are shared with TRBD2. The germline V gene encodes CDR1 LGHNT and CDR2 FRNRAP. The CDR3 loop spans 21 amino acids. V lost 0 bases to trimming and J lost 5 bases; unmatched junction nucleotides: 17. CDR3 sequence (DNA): TGTGCTAGTGGTTTGGTATCCTTGGGCCTAGCGGGGGGGCCTAGCCACAATGAGCAGTTCTTC. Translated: CASGLVSLGLAGGPSHNEQFF. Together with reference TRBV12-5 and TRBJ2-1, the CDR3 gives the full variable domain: DARVTQTPRHKVTEMGQEVTMRCQPILGHNTVFWYRQTMMQGLELLAYFRNRAPLDDSGMPKDRFSAEMPDATLATLKIQPSEPRDSAVYFCASGLVSLGLAGGPSHNEQFFGPGTRLTVL.

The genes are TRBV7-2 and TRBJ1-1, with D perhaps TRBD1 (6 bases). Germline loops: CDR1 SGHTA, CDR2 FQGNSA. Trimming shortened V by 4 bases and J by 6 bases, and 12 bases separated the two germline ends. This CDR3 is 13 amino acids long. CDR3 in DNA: TGTGCCAGCAGCTGGGGGGGCCCCGCTGAAGCTTTCTTT. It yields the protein CASSWGGPAEAFF.

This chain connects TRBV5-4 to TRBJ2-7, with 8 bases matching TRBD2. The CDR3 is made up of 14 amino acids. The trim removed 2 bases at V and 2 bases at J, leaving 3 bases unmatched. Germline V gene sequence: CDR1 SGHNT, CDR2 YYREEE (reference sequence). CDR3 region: CASSFGGLAYEQYF. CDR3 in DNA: TGTGCCAGCAGCTTTGGGGGACTAGCCTACGAGCAGTACTTC.

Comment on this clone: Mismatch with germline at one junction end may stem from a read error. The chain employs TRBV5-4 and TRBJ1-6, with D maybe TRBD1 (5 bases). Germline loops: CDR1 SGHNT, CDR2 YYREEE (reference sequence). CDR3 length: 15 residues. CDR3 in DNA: TGCGCCAGCAGCCCGGGGGACTCCCCTTCCTCACCCCTCCACTTT. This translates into CASSPGDSPSSPLHF.

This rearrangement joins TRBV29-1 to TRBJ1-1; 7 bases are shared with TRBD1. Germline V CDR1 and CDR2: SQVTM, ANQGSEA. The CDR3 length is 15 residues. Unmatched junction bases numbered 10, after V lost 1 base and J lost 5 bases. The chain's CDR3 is CSVEGTGRYLTEAFF. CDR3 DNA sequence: TGCAGCGTTGAAGGGACAGGCCGCTACTTGACTGAAGCTTTCTTT.